This T cell receptor beta chain is drawn from a study of T cells after yellow fever vaccination. This clonotype was counted at least ten times. Its antigen is undetermined. This CDR3 spans 12 amino acids. V shed 3 bases and J shed 5 bases, with 10 bases lying between them. The V gene's germline CDR1 is DFQATT and CDR2 SNEGSKA (reference sequence). Findings of the study overall: In post-booster samples, most primary-vaccination clones reappeared (approximately 95% CD4, 70% to 90% CD8).

The TCR cDNA carried a universal primer site and UMIs from 5'RACE template switching. One entry per CDR3 protein results from TCRdb running MiXCR on the 5' RACE reads. The sample holds about 370,000 distinct CDR3 sequences, around 10% seen once. Sequencing used PBMCs, obtained on the day of the first yellow fever vaccination. The TCR comes from a man aged 18-30 years who received the YFV17D yellow fever vaccine. V is TRBV20-1 and J is TRBJ2-5; D not resolved. CDR3 amino acids: CSASILYETQYF. CDR3 coding DNA: TGCAGTGCTAGCATCCTCTATGAGACCCAGTACTTC.